This T cell receptor beta chain was obtained from a study of cytomegalovirus exposure and HLA in healthy donors (dated 2017 in TCRdb). Broadly, across the study: In an earlier analysis of some 550 of the donors, 276 Gb of sequence data and 120 million or so unique TCR beta sequences from roughly 190 million T cells were reported. An early release that covered some 640 HLA-typed donors contained approximately 300 gigabases of sequencing data and tens of millions of unique TCR sequences. Of the 300 to 500 genotyped donors, more than 75% were placed in the genetic ancestry cluster associated with self-reported Caucasian donors. The study aimed to test whether cataloging public T cell receptors could reveal signatures of past pathogen exposure. Using immunosequencing, the study profiled T cell repertoires from roughly 650 subjects and related those repertoires to cytomegalovirus serostatus. In addition to the first cohort of 666 subjects, a separate validation cohort of approximately 130 different subjects was used. To predict cytomegalovirus infection status, the study brought together high-throughput TCR immunosequencing, statistical association of individual TCRs with disease status, and machine learning. A later analysis re-analyzed previously published TCR beta repertoires from about 730 donors and added high-resolution HLA genotyping to study TCR occurrence patterns. In the later analysis, no new phenotypic data were used to find candidate immune exposures; instead, reliance was placed on TCR beta sequences and their occurrence across donors. To decide whether each TCR beta V gene segment behaved as functional or pseudogenic, an earlier analysis of approximately 600 of the donors relied on high-throughput TCR beta sequencing. Donor age, sex, ethnicity and CMV serostatus were compiled together with the repertoire data. A later genetic analysis used genome-wide SNP genotypes for about three fifths of the 666 donors, treating that subset as a discovery cohort. Every repertoire in the discovery cohort had been generated on one and the same sequencing platform. HLA typing included class I and class II loci at four-digit resolution. Typing coverage varied by locus: roughly 620-640 donors for A, B, C, DRB1 and DQB1; roughly 510 for DQA1; over 600 for DPA1; approximately 490 for DPB1. Several DR-DQ haplotypes were handled as single units for association and clustering because linkage in the cohort was strong. Among roughly 400 genotyped donors of the cohort, an average of approximately 240,000 unique TCR beta nucleotide sequences was sequenced per donor, of which 15% to 20% were non-productive.

In total, 500 to 700 healthy bone marrow donors made up the cohort. Cohort members were all nominally healthy when sampled, although unrecorded immune exposures were likely present. CMV serostatus was positive for 250 to 300 and negative for 352 of the 666 cohort members, and was not recorded for this donor. A peripheral blood sample was provided by each donor, and peripheral blood mononuclear cells were used for TCR beta sequencing. The Qiagen DNeasy Blood Extraction Kit was used to extract genomic DNA from the blood cell samples. Of note for this clone: It has no known antigen specificity. One base away there is no much larger clone; base qualities are not given.

Overall study results and their limits: The study gave a list of 150 to 200 TCR beta chains associated with cytomegalovirus. According to a later analysis, most CMV-associated TCR beta chains appeared to be HLA-restricted, and the HLA associations seemed to be driven largely by CMV exposure. This cohort had only TCR beta chains sequenced, and the lack of alpha or paired-chain data limited which features could be detected. Strong co-occurrence of HLA alleles, especially DR and DQ, made assigning TCR associations to individual alleles difficult. In a later analysis, the rate of TCR association differed among HLA loci, with DRB1 alleles having the most associated TCRs and HLA-C alleles having the fewest. A cluster of highly shared sequence variants was judged likely to represent a technical artifact of the sequencing pipeline. HLA typing was unavailable for some donors at each locus, so association tests used only the typed subset. A further reported finding was that TCR beta sequences accurately predicted the HLA-A and HLA-B alleles for most subjects in the first cohort. Approximately 16 rarely observed V segments, including chromosome 9 orphons, were excluded from the earlier analysis of a few hundred of the donors because counts were too low. Some IMGT-functional V segments, including TRBV6-2 and TRBV6-3, could not be told apart with the 87-base-pair reads, so those segments were excluded. A later genetic analysis associated a missense DCLRE1C variant with V-gene and J-gene trimming of TCR beta chains, and an independent cohort replicated the association. For the cohort, immune exposure information was limited to CMV serostatus. Across donors, most TCR sequences were observed very rarely, whereas some public TCRs were present in many individuals. Compared with the 666-donor mean, donors in an Asian-associated ancestry cluster had fewer N-insertions in productive TCRs, according to a later genetic analysis. In vitro tests confirmed that three of the cytomegalovirus-associated TCR beta chains recognize cytomegalovirus antigens. According to a later analysis, parvovirus B19, influenza, CMV and Epstein-Barr virus appeared linked to several top co-occurrence clusters. In both the original and validation cohorts, the classifier was reported to diagnose cytomegalovirus status with high specificity and sensitivity. According to the authors, the approach could potentially be generalized to other disease states and immunological phenotypes. In an earlier analysis of approximately 590 of the donors, most TCR beta V segments appeared in productive rearrangements about 87% or about 30% of the time, broadly matching IMGT annotations. Roughly uniform sequencing depth across donors was assumed in presence/absence analyses, although this assumption may not hold. Correlated functional status among segregating V segments might reflect linkage disequilibrium, but an unknown experimental factor could not be ruled out. Specific HLA alleles were associated with 16,951 TCR beta sequences at a false discovery rate of 0.05 in a later analysis. In a later analysis, HLA-associated TCR beta chains showed more clonal expansion and lower generation probabilities than non-associated chains that were equally common.

Library construction relied on the immunoSEQ multiplex PCR assay. For the multiplex PCR, a mixture combining 60 forward primers for TCR Vbeta segments and 13 reverse primers for TCR Jbeta segments was used. The CDR3 region of rearranged TCR beta genes was amplified from genomic DNA with a multiplex PCR assay. Amplified TCR beta libraries were sequenced as 87-base-pair reads on the Illumina HiSeq System. The source study handled its data this way. In a later analysis, some 80 million unique TCR beta chains were counted across the roughly 670 repertoires, and roughly 11 million of these chains were shared by at least two donors. Raw reads were error-corrected and collapsed into unique sequences by a nearest-neighbor algorithm in which closely related sequences were merged to remove PCR and sequencing errors. V, D and J gene segments were assigned by aligning CDR3 sequences to IMGT reference sequences. For a sequence to be retained, a match of at least six nucleotides was required to both a V gene segment and a J gene segment. A rearrangement was called productive if the CDR3 had no stop codons and remained in frame with V and J, and every other rearrangement was called non-productive. CDR3 was defined by IMGT convention, running from the second conserved V-encoded cysteine to the conserved J-encoded phenylalanine. Sequences without an unambiguous match to a single V gene segment were excluded from the earlier analysis of about 600 of the donors. An earlier analysis of a few hundred of the donors called V segments functional above 56.7% productive rearrangements and segregating when the between-donor standard deviation exceeded 5%. A statistical classification framework was built for diagnosing cytomegalovirus status from the catalog of TCR beta chain sequences. A later analysis assigned V and J genes by comparing TCR nucleotide sequences with IMGT/GENE-DB human TR gene sequences. Using the TCRdist pipeline, a later analysis assigned CDR3 sequences along with most-parsimonious VDJ recombination scenarios. In a later analysis, every TCR beta chain was defined by the combination of its CDR3 amino acid sequence and its V-gene family, and reads without a unique V-gene family were dropped. To address suspected cross-contamination and a sequencing artifact, a later analysis removed 450 to 700 highly shared, low-generation-probability nucleotide sequences. For each public chain, a later analysis derived a clonal expansion index from normalized ranks of inferred template counts within each repertoire. A later analysis computed generation probabilities with a VDJ recombination model fitted to out-of-frame rearrangements, and checked the results against IGoR. Hypergeometric tests were used in a later analysis to score TCR-TCR, TCR-HLA and TCR-CMV co-occurrence, with a repertoire-size bias correction applied to the TCR pairs. False discovery rates were estimated in a later analysis by permuting HLA or CMV assignments 20 times. In a later analysis, co-occurring TCRs were grouped using DBSCAN, and TCRdist sequence similarity was added for clustering within HLA-allele-positive subsets. Repertoires with fewer than 30,000 or more than 120,000 public chains, plus five repertoires with anomalous nucleotide sharing, were excluded from co-occurrence clustering. The table was pulled from immuneACCESS by TCRdb, which kept in-frame rearrangements only. Such tables lose some clones; where checked, under half of the loss comes from unresolved V genes, and the rest has no known cause. D and trimming were read from the DNA, whereas the V and J calls and clone size are those reported in that table. This sample is represented by fewer than 150,000 clones; 73% of them were singletons. Clones ranked in the top ten supply around an eighth of the sample.

Inclusive of the bounding cysteine and phenylalanine, the CDR3 is 15 residues long. Solely the CDR3 DNA is kept, with 45 bases framed from the first base. From the germline V gene (reference sequence), CDR1 is MNHEY and CDR2 is SMNVEV. Trimming accounts for 2 bases at V and 2 bases at J, while the number of junction bases matched to no gene is 5. Here the chain combines TRBV27 and TRBJ2-7; 8 bases in the junction line up with TRBD2. The sample taken for sequencing was PBMCs. The source is a human donor in good health. CDR3 loop: CASSLGGGRTYEQYF. The bases read TGTGCCAGCAGTTTAGGCGGGGGGAGAACCTACGAGCAGTACTTC.